This is a list of T cell receptor beta chains from one sample in a study of blood T cell repertoires in COVID-19. Measured with immunoSEQ multiplex PCR; TCRdb has only the in-frame clones, and not every one. The sample gives under 300,000 clones, 85% to 90% of which show up once; 0.9% to 1% is in the top ten. The sequencing sample was made of peripheral blood. The receptors shown here come from a woman between 40 and 55 years old who had recovered from COVID-19. CDR3s include the opening cysteine and the closing phenylalanine or tryptophan. The order of the fields is D gene, V gene, clone size, J gene, CDR3 DNA, CDR3 protein. D genes are given only for firm matches. Some rows mark clone size as missing; the rest say once, few, many or name a class of expanded clone.

d_gene: -
v_gene: TRBV9
abundance: -
j_gene: TRBJ1-2
CDR3nt: TGTGCCAGCAGCGTTCTGGAGGGGTATGGCTACACCTTC
CDR3aa: CASSVLEGYGYTF

d_gene: TRBD2
v_gene: TRBV5-1
abundance: once
j_gene: TRBJ2-1
CDR3nt: TGCGCCAGCAGCTCCATCCTAGCGGGAAGCTACAATGAGCAGTTCTTC
CDR3aa: CASSSILAGSYNEQFF

d_gene: -
v_gene: TRBV19
abundance: few
j_gene: TRBJ1-1
CDR3nt: TGTGCCAGTTGGCCGACATGGGCCGCGAACACTGAAGCTTTCTTT
CDR3aa: CASWPTWAANTEAFF

d_gene: -
v_gene: TRBV7-8
abundance: -
j_gene: TRBJ2-2
CDR3nt: TGTGCCAGCAGCCCCTTCGGGGAGCTGTTTTTT
CDR3aa: CASSPFGELFF

d_gene: -
v_gene: TRBV6-2/TRBV6-3
abundance: -
j_gene: TRBJ1-2
CDR3nt: TGTGCCAGCAGTTATGCGGGGCCTTCCCCTAAGTATGGCTACACCTTC
CDR3aa: CASSYAGPSPKYGYTF

d_gene: TRBD2
v_gene: TRBV29-1
abundance: -
j_gene: TRBJ2-1
CDR3nt: TGCAGCGTTCTTCTAGCGGGAGGGCTGGGTGAGCAGTTCTTC
CDR3aa: CSVLLAGGLGEQFF

d_gene: -
v_gene: TRBV25-1
abundance: -
j_gene: TRBJ2-1
CDR3nt: TGTGCCAGCAGTGAATATGGTCCTAGCTGGGCGTTCTTC
CDR3aa: CASSEYGPSWAFF

d_gene: TRBD1
v_gene: TRBV27
abundance: -
j_gene: TRBJ1-2
CDR3nt: TGTGCCAGCAGTTTGGCCAGGGGGGACGGCTACACCTTC
CDR3aa: CASSLARGDGYTF

d_gene: TRBD1
v_gene: TRBV2
abundance: -
j_gene: TRBJ1-5
CDR3nt: TGTGCCAGCAGCCCCAGGGGGCGGCCGACCGGCCAGCCCCAGCATTTT
CDR3aa: CASSPRGRPTGQPQHF

d_gene: TRBD2
v_gene: TRBV9
abundance: -
j_gene: TRBJ2-7
CDR3nt: TGTGCCAGCAGCCCTAGTTGGGGGGGGTCCTACGAGCAGTACTTC
CDR3aa: CASSPSWGGSYEQYF

d_gene: -
v_gene: TRBV30
abundance: -
j_gene: TRBJ1-5
CDR3nt: TGTGCCTGGACGCAAGGGGCCGGCAATCAGCCCCAGCATTTT
CDR3aa: CAWTQGAGNQPQHF

d_gene: -
v_gene: TRBV5-5
abundance: -
j_gene: TRBJ2-7
CDR3nt: TGTGCCAGCAGCGGGAGGCAGGGGGTCGGGCAGTACTTC
CDR3aa: CASSGRQGVGQYF

d_gene: TRBD1
v_gene: TRBV5-1
abundance: -
j_gene: TRBJ2-1
CDR3nt: TGCGCCAGCAGCGCGACAGGGGGAGGATACAATGAGCAGTTCTTC
CDR3aa: CASSATGGGYNEQFF

d_gene: -
v_gene: TRBV9
abundance: -
j_gene: TRBJ2-7
CDR3nt: TGTGCCAGCAGCCCCCCTAGCCCCTACGAGCAGTACTTC
CDR3aa: CASSPPSPYEQYF

d_gene: -
v_gene: TRBV5-4
abundance: -
j_gene: TRBJ2-7
CDR3nt: TGTGCCAGCAGCTTGGTTTTGGGTGGACACCCTTACGCCGAGCAGTACTTC
CDR3aa: CASSLVLGGHPYAEQYF

d_gene: TRBD2
v_gene: TRBV27
abundance: -
j_gene: TRBJ2-1
CDR3nt: TGTGCCAGCAGTCAACGAACCGGGACTAGGGGCTACAATGAGCAGTTCTTC
CDR3aa: CASSQRTGTRGYNEQFF

d_gene: TRBD1
v_gene: TRBV18
abundance: -
j_gene: TRBJ2-7
CDR3nt: TGTGCCAGCTCACCCCAGACAGGGACGGGCGAGCAGTACTTC
CDR3aa: CASSPQTGTGEQYF

d_gene: -
v_gene: TRBV27
abundance: -
j_gene: TRBJ2-7
CDR3nt: TGTGCCAGCAGACCTGTGGGGGGGGGCGGCTACGAGCAGTACTTC
CDR3aa: CASRPVGGGGYEQYF

d_gene: -
v_gene: TRBV29-1
abundance: -
j_gene: TRBJ2-7
CDR3nt: TGCAGCGTTGAAGATCAGGGGCTATTTACCTACGAGCAGTACTTC
CDR3aa: CSVEDQGLFTYEQYF

d_gene: -
v_gene: TRBV6-6
abundance: -
j_gene: TRBJ2-5
CDR3nt: TGTGCCAGCAGTTACTCGAATAGCAGGGCCGGGGAGACCCAGTACTTC
CDR3aa: CASSYSNSRAGETQYF

d_gene: -
v_gene: TRBV3-1/TRBV3-2
abundance: few
j_gene: TRBJ1-1
CDR3nt: TGTGCCAGCAGCCGGGCGAACACTGAAGCTTTCTTT
CDR3aa: CASSRANTEAFF

d_gene: -
v_gene: TRBV15
abundance: -
j_gene: TRBJ1-2
CDR3nt: TGTGCCACCAGCAGAGCCGCCAATGGCGGCTACACCTTC
CDR3aa: CATSRAANGGYTF

d_gene: -
v_gene: TRBV6-6
abundance: -
j_gene: TRBJ1-1
CDR3nt: TGTGCCAGCAGTTACAGCACTCTGCCTGAAGCTTTCTTT
CDR3aa: CASSYSTLPEAFF

d_gene: TRBD2
v_gene: TRBV7-9
abundance: -
j_gene: TRBJ2-2
CDR3nt: TGTGCCAGCAGGGTCGCGGGGGCGAACACCGGGGAGCTGTTTTTT
CDR3aa: CASRVAGANTGELFF

d_gene: TRBD2
v_gene: TRBV27
abundance: -
j_gene: TRBJ2-1
CDR3nt: TGTGCCAGCAGCCCCGCTAGCGGGAGGGCCGTGGCCTACAATGAGCAGTTCTTC
CDR3aa: CASSPASGRAVAYNEQFF

d_gene: -
v_gene: TRBV18
abundance: few
j_gene: TRBJ1-5
CDR3nt: TGTGCCAGCTCACCGCAGGGGACACTGGGAAATCAGCCCCAGCATTTT
CDR3aa: CASSPQGTLGNQPQHF

d_gene: -
v_gene: TRBV25-1
abundance: -
j_gene: TRBJ1-1
CDR3nt: TGTGCCAGCAGTGATTCGGTGAACACTGAAGCTTTCTTT
CDR3aa: CASSDSVNTEAFF

d_gene: TRBD1
v_gene: TRBV3-1/TRBV3-2
abundance: -
j_gene: TRBJ1-1
CDR3nt: TGTGCCAGCAGACCCACAGGGGGCGCGGTACGAGCTTTCTTT
CDR3aa: CASRPTGGAVRAFF

d_gene: -
v_gene: TRBV20-1
abundance: -
j_gene: TRBJ1-4
CDR3nt: TGCAGTGTGGGCACGGGGGAAAAACTGTTTTTT
CDR3aa: CSVGTGEKLFF

d_gene: -
v_gene: TRBV9
abundance: few
j_gene: TRBJ2-2
CDR3nt: TGTGCCAGCAGCGTAGCTGACTTAACGACCGGGGAGCTGTTTTTT
CDR3aa: CASSVADLTTGELFF

d_gene: TRBD1
v_gene: TRBV3-1/TRBV3-2
abundance: -
j_gene: TRBJ1-2
CDR3nt: TGTGCCAGCAGCCAATTTAACAGGGGTGGTGGCATACCCGGCTACACCTTC
CDR3aa: CASSQFNRGGGIPGYTF

d_gene: -
v_gene: TRBV19
abundance: -
j_gene: TRBJ2-7
CDR3nt: TGTGCCAGTTCGGCAGGTTTCTCCGAGCAGTACTTC
CDR3aa: CASSAGFSEQYF

d_gene: TRBD2
v_gene: TRBV13
abundance: -
j_gene: TRBJ2-7
CDR3nt: TGTGCCACCGGGACTAGCGGGAGATACGAGCAGTACTTC
CDR3aa: CATGTSGRYEQYF

d_gene: -
v_gene: TRBV27
abundance: -
j_gene: TRBJ1-1
CDR3nt: TGTGCCAGCAGTTTATCTGGCAGGGGCGCTGAAGCTTTCTTT
CDR3aa: CASSLSGRGAEAFF

d_gene: TRBD1
v_gene: TRBV27
abundance: -
j_gene: TRBJ1-1
CDR3nt: TGTGCCAGCAGCCCCGGGACAGGGAACACTGAAGCTTTCTTT
CDR3aa: CASSPGTGNTEAFF

d_gene: TRBD1
v_gene: TRBV5-1
abundance: -
j_gene: TRBJ2-2
CDR3nt: TGCGCCAGCAGTGGCCACAGGGGCCCGGCCGGGGAGCTGTTTTTT
CDR3aa: CASSGHRGPAGELFF

d_gene: TRBD1
v_gene: TRBV5-4
abundance: many
j_gene: TRBJ1-1
CDR3nt: TGTGCCAGCAGCCCCCGGACAGGGGAGGGCACTGAAGCTTTCTTT
CDR3aa: CASSPRTGEGTEAFF

d_gene: TRBD2
v_gene: TRBV2
abundance: -
j_gene: TRBJ2-7
CDR3nt: TGTGCCAGCACCCGACTAGCGGCCCGCTACGAGCAGTACTTC
CDR3aa: CASTRLAARYEQYF

d_gene: TRBD1
v_gene: TRBV7-2
abundance: -
j_gene: TRBJ1-5
CDR3nt: TGTGCCAGCAGCCAAGGGACAGGGAGCAATCAGCCCCAGCATTTT
CDR3aa: CASSQGTGSNQPQHF

d_gene: -
v_gene: TRBV18
abundance: -
j_gene: TRBJ1-1
CDR3nt: TGTGCCAGCTCACCAGTTATGGCAGAAGTGCAAGCTTTCTTT
CDR3aa: CASSPVMAEVQAFF

d_gene: -
v_gene: TRBV27
abundance: -
j_gene: TRBJ1-6
CDR3nt: TGTGCCAGCAGTTCCGTCGACAGGCGGTATCACTTT
CDR3aa: CASSSVDRRYHF